The rows below give T cell receptor beta chains drawn from one sample of a study of CD8 T cells in Susac syndrome. TCRdb independently ran MiXCR on the immunoSEQ multiplex PCR reads; one entry per CDR3 protein. The table lists roughly 130,000 distinct CDR3 sequences, around 94% of them singletons, with approximately 0.12% in the top ten. Sequenced input: CD4+ T cells from PBMCs. Every receptor here comes from a human donor with multiple sclerosis. CDR3s include the opening cysteine and the closing phenylalanine or tryptophan. D genes are given only for firm matches. Rows give clone size only sometimes, using once, few, many, or a class for an expanded clone.

>19|TRBJ2-6|TRBV6-5|NA|once
TGTGCCAGCAGTTTGTCCGGAGGTGGGAACAAAAGTCGGGCCAACGTCCTGACTTTC
CASSLSGGGNKSRANVLTF
>14|TRBJ1-1|TRBV30|TRBD1|NA
TGTGCCTGGAGGGGGGACAGTCAAAACACTGAAGCTTTCTTT
CAWRGDSQNTEAFF
>16|TRBJ1-6|TRBV7-2|NA|NA
TGTGCCAGCAGCTTAGGTCGGGCAGGGGCTAATTCACCCCTCCACTTT
CASSLGRAGANSPLHF
>15|TRBJ2-6|TRBV6-1|NA|NA
TGTGCCACCGCGGGTCGGGCGGCTGGGGCCAACGTCCTGACTTTC
CATAGRAAGANVLTF
>14|TRBJ1-1|TRBV6-5|NA|NA
TGTGCCAGCAGTTCCTTTGGGACCACGAAGGAAGCTTTCTTT
CASSSFGTTKEAFF
>15|TRBJ2-6|TRBV6-6|TRBD2|NA
TGTGCCAGCAACCTCGGGAGGTCTGGGGCCAACGTCCTGACTTTC
CASNLGRSGANVLTF
>17|TRBJ1-4|TRBV30|NA|NA
TGTGCCTGGAGATCCGCCTTTCGGGCCGCCCTGGATGAAAAACTGTTTTTT
CAWRSAFRAALDEKLFF
>14|TRBJ2-7|TRBV6-2/TRBV6-3|NA|NA
TGTGCCAGCAGCCACGGGACTCCAGGTTACGAGCAGTACTTC
CASSHGTPGYEQYF
>14|TRBJ2-7|TRBV20-1|TRBD2|once
TGCAGTGCTAGAGGGGTAGCGGGAGGGGGGGAGCAGTACTTC
CSARGVAGGGEQYF
>16|TRBJ1-1|TRBV18|NA|once
TGTGCCAGCTCACCACTAGGGAAGTTCATGAACACTGAAGCTTTCTTT
CASSPLGKFMNTEAFF
>18|TRBJ2-4|TRBV4-3|NA|once
TGCGCCAGCAGCCAAGTCGGGACTCGAAGCCGAGCCAAAAACATTCAGTACTTC
CASSQVGTRSRAKNIQYF
>17|TRBJ2-1|TRBV5-4|TRBD2|NA
TGTGCCAGCAGCTGGGTAGCGGGGGGCGGCAGGTCTAATGAGCAGTTCTTC
CASSWVAGGGRSNEQFF
>13|TRBJ1-2|TRBV12-3/TRBV12-4|NA|NA
TGTGCCAGCAGTGTATCCCGTGACTATGGCTACACCTTC
CASSVSRDYGYTF
>14|TRBJ2-7|TRBV7-2|NA|few
TGTGCCAGCAGCCCCTCTCGGGATTCCTACGAGCAGTACTTC
CASSPSRDSYEQYF
>15|TRBJ2-2|TRBV18|TRBD1|NA
TGTGCCAGCTCACCGCGAACAGGGGACACCGGGGAGCTGTTTTTT
CASSPRTGDTGELFF
>14|TRBJ1-5|TRBV7-2|NA|NA
TGTGCCAGCAGCTCTCAACAGGGCAAACAGCCCCAGCATTTT
CASSSQQGKQPQHF
>15|TRBJ2-2|TRBV29-1|NA|NA
TGCAGCGTTGCCGTCCAGGGAGTTTGGACCGGGGAGCTGTTTTTT
CSVAVQGVWTGELFF
>16|TRBJ2-7|TRBV6-1|TRBD2|NA
TGTGCCAGCAGCCACGGGGCAACTAGCGACCCCTACGAGCAGTACTTC
CASSHGATSDPYEQYF
>14|TRBJ2-3|TRBV7-7|NA|few
TGTGCCAGCAGCTTAGGCCAGTTCACAGATACGCAGTATTTT
CASSLGQFTDTQYF